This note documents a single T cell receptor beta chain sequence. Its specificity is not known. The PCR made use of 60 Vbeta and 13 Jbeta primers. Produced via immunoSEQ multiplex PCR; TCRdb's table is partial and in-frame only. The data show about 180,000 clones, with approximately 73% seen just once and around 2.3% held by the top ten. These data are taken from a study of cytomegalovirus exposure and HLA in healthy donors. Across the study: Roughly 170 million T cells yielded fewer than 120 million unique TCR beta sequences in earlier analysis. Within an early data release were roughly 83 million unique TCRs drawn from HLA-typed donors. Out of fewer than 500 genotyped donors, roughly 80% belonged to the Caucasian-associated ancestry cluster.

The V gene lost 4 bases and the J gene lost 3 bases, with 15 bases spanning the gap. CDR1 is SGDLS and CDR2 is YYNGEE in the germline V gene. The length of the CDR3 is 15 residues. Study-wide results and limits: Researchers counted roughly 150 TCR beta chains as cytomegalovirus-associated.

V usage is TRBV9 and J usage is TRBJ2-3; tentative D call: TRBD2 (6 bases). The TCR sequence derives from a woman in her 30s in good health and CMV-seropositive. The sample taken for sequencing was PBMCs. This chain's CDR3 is CASSLGGLGTDTQYF. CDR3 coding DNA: TGTGCCAGCAGCCTGGGGGGACTGGGTACAGATACGCAGTATTTT.